This note documents a single T cell receptor beta chain sequence. Its antigen is currently unknown. The record originates from a study of cytomegalovirus exposure and HLA in healthy donors. Trimming took 5 bases from V and 2 from J, leaving 13 bases between them. The CDR3 has 14 residues. Germline V gene lookup returns CDR1 SEHNR and CDR2 FQNEAQ (reference sequence). Donors had nominal health at sampling but likely had unrecorded immune exposures. Study-level points and caveats: TCR association rates varied by HLA locus in a later analysis, with DRB1 highest and HLA-C lowest. What was likely a sequencing artifact was a cluster of highly shared sequence variants. V segments that were indistinguishable, TRBV6-2 and TRBV6-3 among them, were omitted from analysis.

Primers included in the PCR were 60 Vbeta and 13 Jbeta primers. The data were produced by immunoSEQ multiplex PCR, yet TCRdb's version contains in-frame clones alone and is incomplete. Here the sample table reports some 80,000 clones. The material sequenced was PBMCs. V and J are TRBV7-9 and TRBJ2-7; D might be TRBD2 (6 bases). The clonotype originates from a woman in her 30s in good health and CMV-seronegative. CDR3 protein: CASSPAERAYEQYF. CDR3 coding DNA: TGTGCCAGCAGCCCGGCGGAGCGGGCCTACGAGCAGTACTTC.